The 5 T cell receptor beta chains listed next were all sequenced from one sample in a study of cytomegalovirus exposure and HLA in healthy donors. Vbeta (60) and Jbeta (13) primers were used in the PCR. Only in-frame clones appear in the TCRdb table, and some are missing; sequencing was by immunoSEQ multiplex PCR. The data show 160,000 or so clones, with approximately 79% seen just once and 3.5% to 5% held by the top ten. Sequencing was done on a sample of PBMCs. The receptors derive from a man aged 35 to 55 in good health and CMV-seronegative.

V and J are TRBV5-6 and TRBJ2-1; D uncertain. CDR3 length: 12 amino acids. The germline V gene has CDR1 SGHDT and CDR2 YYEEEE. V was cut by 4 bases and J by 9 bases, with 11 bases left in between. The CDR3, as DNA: TGTGCCAGCAGCCCTATTCCGTGTGAGCAGTTCTTC. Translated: CASSPIPCEQFF.

This chain's CDR3 is CASSDRGPLQETQYF. The CDR3 DNA is TGTGCCAGCAGTGATAGAGGGCCACTCCAAGAGACCCAGTACTTC. The chain joins TRBV2 to TRBJ2-5; D is perhaps TRBD2 (5 bases). V was trimmed by 3 bases and J by 1 base, leaving 12 bases between them. CDR1 is SNHLY, CDR2 FYNNEI, per germline. CDR3 length: 15 residues.

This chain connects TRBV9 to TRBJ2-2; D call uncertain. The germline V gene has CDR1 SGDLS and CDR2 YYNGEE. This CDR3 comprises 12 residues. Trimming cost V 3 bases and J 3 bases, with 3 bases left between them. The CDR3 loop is CASSGHTGELFF. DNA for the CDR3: TGTGCCAGCAGCGGGCACACCGGGGAGCTGTTTTTT.

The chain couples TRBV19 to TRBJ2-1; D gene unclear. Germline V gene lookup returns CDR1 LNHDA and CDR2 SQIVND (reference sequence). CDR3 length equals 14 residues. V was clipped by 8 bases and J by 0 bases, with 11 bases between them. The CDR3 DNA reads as TGTGCCAGTGATACTCCTAGCTCCTACAATGAGCAGTTCTTC. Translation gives CASDTPSSYNEQFF.

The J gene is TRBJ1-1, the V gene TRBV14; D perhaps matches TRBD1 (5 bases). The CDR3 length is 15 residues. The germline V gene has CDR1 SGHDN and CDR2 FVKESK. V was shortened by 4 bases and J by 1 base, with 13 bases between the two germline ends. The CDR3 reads CASSPRTMTNTEAFF. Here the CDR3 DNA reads TGTGCCAGCAGCCCCCGGACAATGACGAACACTGAAGCTTTCTTT.